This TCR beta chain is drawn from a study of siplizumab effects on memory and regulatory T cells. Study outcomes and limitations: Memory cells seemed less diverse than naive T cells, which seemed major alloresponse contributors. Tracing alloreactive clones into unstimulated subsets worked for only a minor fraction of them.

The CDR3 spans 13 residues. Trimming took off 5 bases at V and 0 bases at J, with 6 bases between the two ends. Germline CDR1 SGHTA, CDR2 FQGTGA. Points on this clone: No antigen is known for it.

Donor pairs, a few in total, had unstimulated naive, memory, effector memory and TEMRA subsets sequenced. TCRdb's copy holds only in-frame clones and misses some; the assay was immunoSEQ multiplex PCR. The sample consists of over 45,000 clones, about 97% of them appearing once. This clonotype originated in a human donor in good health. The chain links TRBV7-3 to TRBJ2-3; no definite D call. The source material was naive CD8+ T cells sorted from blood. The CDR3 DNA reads TGTGCCAGCAGCGTCACTAGCACAGATACGCAGTATTTT. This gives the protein CASSVTSTDTQYF.